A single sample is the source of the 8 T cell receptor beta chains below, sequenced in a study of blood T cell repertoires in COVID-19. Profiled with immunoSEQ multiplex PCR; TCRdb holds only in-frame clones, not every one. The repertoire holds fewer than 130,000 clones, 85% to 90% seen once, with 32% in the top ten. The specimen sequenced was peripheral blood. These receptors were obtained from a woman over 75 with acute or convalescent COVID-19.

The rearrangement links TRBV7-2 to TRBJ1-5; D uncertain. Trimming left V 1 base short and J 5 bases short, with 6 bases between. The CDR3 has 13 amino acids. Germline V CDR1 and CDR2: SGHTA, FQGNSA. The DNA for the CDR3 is TGTGCCAGCAGCTTAGTAGTGGATCAGCCCCAGCATTTT. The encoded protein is CASSLVVDQPQHF.

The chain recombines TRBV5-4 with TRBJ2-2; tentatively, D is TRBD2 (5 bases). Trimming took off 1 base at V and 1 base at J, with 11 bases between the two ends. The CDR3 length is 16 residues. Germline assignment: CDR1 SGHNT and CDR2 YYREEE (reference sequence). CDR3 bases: TGTGCCAGCAGCTTGCCAGCGGTGGGGAACACCGGGGAGCTGTTTTTT. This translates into CASSLPAVGNTGELFF.

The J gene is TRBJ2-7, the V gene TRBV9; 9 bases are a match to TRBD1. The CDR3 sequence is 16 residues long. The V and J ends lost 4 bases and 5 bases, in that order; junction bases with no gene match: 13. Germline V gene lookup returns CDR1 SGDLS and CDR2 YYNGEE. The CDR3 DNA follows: TGTGCCAGCAGCCCGACTCGGGTACAGGGGGCTGACGAGCAGTACTTC. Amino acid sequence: CASSPTRVQGADEQYF.

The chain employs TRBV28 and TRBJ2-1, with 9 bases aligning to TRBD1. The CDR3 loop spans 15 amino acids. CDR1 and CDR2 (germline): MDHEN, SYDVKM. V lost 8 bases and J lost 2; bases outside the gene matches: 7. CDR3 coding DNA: TGTGCCAGCCTTACCCGGGACAGGGCCTACAATGAGCAGTTCTTC. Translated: CASLTRDRAYNEQFF.

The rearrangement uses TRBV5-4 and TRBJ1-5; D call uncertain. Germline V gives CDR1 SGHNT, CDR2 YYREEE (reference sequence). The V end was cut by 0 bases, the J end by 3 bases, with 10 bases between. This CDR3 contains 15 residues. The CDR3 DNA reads TGTGCCAGCAGCTTGGTATTCCTACTCAATCAGCCCCAGCATTTT. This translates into CASSLVFLLNQPQHF.

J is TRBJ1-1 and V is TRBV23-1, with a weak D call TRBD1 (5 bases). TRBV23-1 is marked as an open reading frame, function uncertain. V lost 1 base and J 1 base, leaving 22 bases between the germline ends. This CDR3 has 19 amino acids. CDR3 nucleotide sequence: TGCGCCAGCAGTCAATTGGCGGGGCAGGTAGGGCCCTGGAACACTGAAGCTTTCTTT. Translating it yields CASSQLAGQVGPWNTEAFF.

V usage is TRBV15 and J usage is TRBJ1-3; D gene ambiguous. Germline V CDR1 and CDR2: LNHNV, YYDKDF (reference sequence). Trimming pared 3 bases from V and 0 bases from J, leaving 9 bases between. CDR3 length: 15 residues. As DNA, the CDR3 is TGTGCCACCAGCAGGGGCGGGAACTCTGGAAACACCATATATTTT. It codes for CATSRGGNSGNTIYF.

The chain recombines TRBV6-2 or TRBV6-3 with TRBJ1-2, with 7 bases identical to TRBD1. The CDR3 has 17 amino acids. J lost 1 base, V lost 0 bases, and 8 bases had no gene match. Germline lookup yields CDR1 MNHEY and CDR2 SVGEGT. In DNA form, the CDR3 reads TGTGCCAGCAGTTACTCGACCGGGGACAGAATTAACTATGGCTACACCTTC. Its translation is CASSYSTGDRINYGYTF.